Below are 21 T cell receptor beta chains sequenced from a single sample in a study of OX40 agonist ivuxolimab in advanced cancers. Some clones are missing from TCRdb's copy, which holds only in-frame ones; the method was immunoSEQ multiplex PCR. This table has tens of thousands of clones, more than 75% appearing once. Here the sequenced sample was CD4+ or CD8+ T cells sorted from blood, taken in a trial of the OX40 agonist ivuxolimab. These receptors were taken from an adult with an advanced solid tumor such as melanoma, head and neck, liver or kidney cancer.

For the CDR3, the DNA is TGTGCCAGCAGCTGGGGACTCTTTGACTCCTACGAGCAGTACTTC. Its protein product is CASSWGLFDSYEQYF. The V call is TRBV6-5, the J call TRBJ2-7; weak D call: TRBD2 (6 bases). Per germline, CDR1 MNHEY and CDR2 SVGAGI. The V gene lost 6 bases and the J gene lost 0 bases, with 15 bases spanning the gap. The CDR3 contains 15 residues.

The table lists this clone with a count of one. The chain employs TRBV6-6 and TRBJ2-7; a possible D gene is TRBD1 (6 bases). CDR3 length: 14 amino acids. CDR1 is MNHNY and CDR2 is SVGAGI in the germline V gene (reference sequence). The V end lost 7 bases, the J end lost 2 bases, and 15 bases lay between the germline ends. CDR3 sequence reads: CASKQDSGPYEQYF. In DNA, the CDR3 is TGTGCCAGCAAACAGGACAGTGGCCCCTACGAGCAGTACTTC.

V and J are TRBV4-3 and TRBJ2-1; D gene unclear. V shed 0 bases and J shed 6 bases, with 12 bases lying between them. This CDR3 is 15 amino acids long. Germline CDR1 is LGHNA and CDR2 is YSLEER. CDR3 in DNA: TGCGCCAGCAGCCAAGAGAATCACGGTTCCAATGAGCAGTTCTTC. This encodes CASSQENHGSNEQFF.

V is TRBV15 and J is TRBJ1-2, with a weak D call TRBD1 (5 bases). The CDR3 covers 16 residues. Germline V gene data show CDR1 as LNHNV and CDR2 as YYDKDF (reference sequence). The V gene lost 0 bases and the J gene lost 3 bases, with 14 bases spanning the gap. The chain's CDR3 is CATSRDRPGTYYGYTF. CDR3 sequence (DNA): TGTGCCACCAGCAGAGATAGACCAGGGACCTACTATGGCTACACCTTC.

The chain uses TRBV14 and TRBJ1-4; 8 bases match TRBD1. The CDR3 runs 18 residues. The trim removed 0 bases at V and 3 bases at J, leaving 9 bases unmatched. The germline V gene encodes CDR1 SGHDN and CDR2 FVKESK. This CDR3 reads CASSQDRDGQGSNEKLFF. The CDR3 DNA is TGTGCCAGCAGCCAAGATCGGGACGGACAGGGCTCTAATGAAAAACTGTTTTTT. Drawing the rest from reference TRBV14 and TRBJ1-4, the complete variable domain is EAGVTQFPSHSVIEKGQTVTLRCDPISGHDNLYWYRRVMGKEIKFLLHFVKESKQDESGMPNNRFLAERTGGTYSTLKVQPAELEDSGVYFCASSQDRDGQGSNEKLFFGSGTQLSVL.

In the case of this clone: Other DNA sequences in the same sample also yield this CDR3. J is TRBJ2-7 and V is TRBV9; 8 nucleotides agree with TRBD2. The germline gives CDR1 SGDLS, CDR2 YYNGEE. The CDR3 is made up of 15 amino acids. The ends lost 4 bases at V and 3 bases at J; junction bases unmatched: 9. In DNA form, the CDR3 reads TGTGCCAGCAGCCCTAGGCTAGCGGGCGTCTACGAGCAGTACTTC. The encoded protein is CASSPRLAGVYEQYF.

This chain uses TRBV2 with TRBJ2-2, with unresolved D. This CDR3 is 15 amino acids long. Trimming stripped 11 bases from V and 0 bases from J, with 16 bases between. Germline V gene sequence: CDR1 SNHLY, CDR2 FYNNEI. CDR3 bases: TGTGCCCTTTACTTGGCTTCTACGAACACCGGGGAGCTGTTTTTT. Protein sequence: CALYLASTNTGELFF. Looking up the rest from reference TRBV2 and TRBJ2-2 gives the full variable domain: EPEVTQTPSHQVTQMGQEVILRCVPISNHLYFYWYRQILGQKVEFLVSFYNNEISEKSEIFDDQFSVERPDGSNFTLKIRSTKLEDSAMYFCALYLASTNTGELFFGEGSRLTVL.

The rearrangement joins TRBV13 to TRBJ1-1; 7 bases fit TRBD1. J lost 6 bases, V lost 6 bases, and 13 bases had no gene match. This CDR3 is 15 amino acids long. Germline V gives CDR1 PRHDT, CDR2 FYEKMQ (reference sequence). The CDR3, as DNA: TGTGCCAGCAGAACTACACAGGGGTATCAGGCTGAAGCTTTCTTT. Encoded protein: CASRTTQGYQAEAFF.

The chain joins TRBV19 to TRBJ1-1; D unresolved. This CDR3 is built from 14 residues. Germline CDR1 reads LNHDA; CDR2 reads SQIVND (reference sequence). V lost 0 bases to trimming and J lost 5 bases, with 10 bases between them. The CDR3 protein is CASSIDARSTEAFF. In DNA, the CDR3 is TGTGCCAGTAGTATAGATGCGAGGAGTACTGAAGCTTTCTTT.

The chain couples TRBV7-6 to TRBJ1-1; TRBD1 is a possible D gene (5 bases). The CDR3 covers 16 residues. Germline-derived CDR1 and CDR2 are SGHVS and FNYEAQ. V lost 4 bases and J 4 bases, leaving 19 bases between the germline ends. The CDR3 protein is CASSSGGKGYSTEAFF. The CDR3 DNA reads TGTGCCAGCAGCTCGGGGGGAAAGGGTTATAGCACTGAAGCTTTCTTT.

The rearrangement joins TRBV19 to TRBJ2-1, with D uncertain. Trimming shortened V by 8 bases and J by 0 bases, and 8 bases separated the two germline ends. The CDR3 runs 13 residues. Germline V lookup: CDR1 LNHDA, CDR2 SQIVND (reference sequence). The CDR3 sequence: CASHFSSYNEQFF. CDR3 DNA: TGTGCCAGTCACTTTAGCTCCTACAATGAGCAGTTCTTC. The full variable domain, rest sourced from reference TRBV19 and TRBJ2-1, is DGGITQSPKYLFRKEGQNVTLSCEQNLNHDAMYWYRQDPGQGLRLIYYSQIVNDFQKGDIAEGYSVSREKKESFPLTVTSAQKNPTAFYLCASHFSSYNEQFFGPGTRLTVL.

This clone was recorded once. CDR3 amino acids: CASSLGLRGRPEQYF. The CDR3 coding sequence is TGTGCCAGCAGCTTAGGCCTTAGGGGGCGACCCGAGCAGTACTTC. V usage is TRBV13 and J usage is TRBJ2-7, with 7 bases identical to TRBD1. Germline loops: CDR1 PRHDT, CDR2 FYEKMQ (reference sequence). The V segment lost 0 bases and the J segment 6 bases; nucleotides outside the gene matches: 8. The CDR3 runs 15 residues.

The chain joins TRBV11-3 to TRBJ1-1; D ambiguous. Germline-derived CDR1 and CDR2 are SGHNT and YENEEA. V was shortened by 0 bases and J by 0 bases, with 14 bases between the two germline ends. The CDR3 totals 17 residues. CDR3 nucleotide sequence: TGTGCCAGCAGCTTAGATCTTAGTAGGAATGTGAACACTGAAGCTTTCTTT. Protein product: CASSLDLSRNVNTEAFF.

The rearrangement uses TRBV27 and TRBJ2-7, with D possibly matching TRBD1 (5 bases). The CDR3 is 14 residues long. CDR1 is MNHEY and CDR2 is SMNVEV in the germline V gene (reference sequence). Between the trimmed V and J ends, which lost 5 bases and 4 bases, there was a span of 15 bases. CDR3 protein: CASSLTVGGYEQYF. The CDR3 bases are TGTGCCAGCAGTCTGACAGTTGGTGGATACGAGCAGTACTTC.

The V call is TRBV6-5, the J call TRBJ1-5; D not certain. The CDR3 sequence is 13 residues long. Germline CDR1 is MNHEY and CDR2 is SVGAGI. The V end lost 2 bases, the J end lost 5 bases, and 7 bases lay between the germline ends. The CDR3 coding sequence is TGTGCCAGCAGTTACGGTAATTATCAGCCCCAGCATTTT. It translates to CASSYGNYQPQHF.

V is TRBV19 and J is TRBJ2-7; no clear D gene. From germline, CDR1 is LNHDA and CDR2 SQIVND (reference sequence). The CDR3 spans 14 residues. The V end lost 3 bases, the J end lost 0 bases, and 9 bases lay between the germline ends. In DNA form, the CDR3 reads TGTGCCAGTAGTATTGGCAGAAACTCCTACGAGCAGTACTTC. Translation gives CASSIGRNSYEQYF. The complete variable domain, with remaining parts taken from reference TRBV19 and TRBJ2-7, reads DGGITQSPKYLFRKEGQNVTLSCEQNLNHDAMYWYRQDPGQGLRLIYYSQIVNDFQKGDIAEGYSVSREKKESFPLTVTSAQKNPTAFYLCASSIGRNSYEQYFGPGTRLTVT.

The chain recombines TRBV4-3 with TRBJ2-7, with TRBD1 matching over 8 bases. The CDR3 is made up of 15 amino acids. V shed 0 bases, J shed 2 bases, and the junction held 3 bases outside the gene matches. The germline gives CDR1 LGHNA, CDR2 YSLEER. CDR3 in DNA: TGCGCCAGCAGCCAAGATGGGACAGGTACCTACGAGCAGTACTTC. Amino acids: CASSQDGTGTYEQYF.

The gene calls are TRBV30 and TRBJ2-7, with D uncertain. This CDR3 has 12 amino acids. Trimming took off 2 bases at V and 3 bases at J, with 8 bases between the two ends. From germline, CDR1 is GTSNPN and CDR2 SVGIG (reference sequence). The CDR3 spells CAWSTYYYEQYF. CDR3 DNA sequence: TGTGCCTGGAGTACCTACTACTACGAGCAGTACTTC.

The V call is TRBV4-1, the J call TRBJ2-3; 12 bases are shared with TRBD1. The CDR3 has 20 residues. Germline-derived CDR1 and CDR2 are MGHRA and YSYEKL. Trimming took 0 bases from V and 0 from J; bases not matched to a gene: 10. Here the CDR3 reads CASSQDNFEGQGASTDTQYF. The CDR3 DNA reads TGCGCCAGCAGCCAAGATAATTTCGAGGGACAGGGGGCGAGCACAGATACGCAGTATTTT.

The chain couples TRBV9 to TRBJ2-2; 10 positions match TRBD2. This CDR3 has 15 amino acids. After removal of 3 bases from V and 7 bases from J, the junction contained 6 bases not matched to a gene. Per germline, CDR1 SGDLS and CDR2 YYNGEE. The DNA for the CDR3 is TGTGCCAGCAGCGAGCGGGGGGGCCGTAGCGGGGAGCTGTTTTTT. As protein: CASSERGGRSGELFF. Full variable domain (missing parts from reference TRBV9 and TRBJ2-2): DSGVTQTPKHLITATGQRVTLRCSPRSGDLSVYWYQQSLDQGLQFLIQYYNGEERAKGNILERFSAQQFPDLHSELNLSSLELGDSALYFCASSERGGRSGELFFGEGSRLTVL.

The J gene is TRBJ2-7, the V gene TRBV5-1; the D is unclear. The V gene lost 0 bases and the J gene lost 3 bases, with 10 bases spanning the gap. This CDR3 has 14 residues. CDR1 SGHRS and CDR2 YFSETQ come from the germline V gene. CDR3 loop: CASSLEVDLYEQYF. For the CDR3, the DNA is TGCGCCAGCAGCTTGGAGGTAGATCTCTACGAGCAGTACTTC.